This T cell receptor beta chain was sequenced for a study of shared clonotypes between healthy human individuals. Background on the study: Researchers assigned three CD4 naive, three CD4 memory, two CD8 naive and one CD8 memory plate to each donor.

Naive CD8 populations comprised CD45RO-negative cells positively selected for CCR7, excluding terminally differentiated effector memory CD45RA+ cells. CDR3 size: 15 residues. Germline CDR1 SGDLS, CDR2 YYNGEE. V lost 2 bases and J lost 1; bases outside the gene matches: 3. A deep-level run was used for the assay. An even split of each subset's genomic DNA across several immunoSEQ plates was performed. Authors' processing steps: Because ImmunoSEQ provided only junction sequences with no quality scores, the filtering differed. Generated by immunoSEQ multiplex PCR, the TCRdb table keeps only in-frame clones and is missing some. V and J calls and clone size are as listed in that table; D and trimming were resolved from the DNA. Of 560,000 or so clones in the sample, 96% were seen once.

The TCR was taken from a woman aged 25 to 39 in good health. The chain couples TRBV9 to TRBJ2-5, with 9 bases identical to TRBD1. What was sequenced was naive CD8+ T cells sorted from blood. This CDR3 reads CASSVTGGGQETQYF. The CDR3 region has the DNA TGTGCCAGCAGCGTTACAGGGGGCGGCCAAGAGACCCAGTACTTC.